This T cell receptor beta chain was sequenced during a study of cytomegalovirus exposure and HLA in healthy donors. In the PCR, 60 Vbeta and 13 Jbeta primers were used. Libraries were prepared by immunoSEQ multiplex PCR; TCRdb keeps only in-frame clonotypes and omits some of them. The sample has under 120,000 clones; 65% to 80% are singletons. With 3 bases clipped from V and 0 bases from J, the junction kept 7 bases outside the gene matches. Germline V gene lookup returns CDR1 SGHRS and CDR2 YFSETQ. The CDR3 is made up of 16 amino acids. This receptor was taken from a female donor in good health and CMV-seropositive. Sample: PBMCs. J is TRBJ2-3 and V is TRBV5-1, with 7 bases aligning to TRBD2. CDR3 coding DNA: TGCGCCAGCAGCTCCTATGGCGGGAGAAGCACAGATACGCAGTATTTT. This codes for CASSSYGGRSTDTQYF.